Here is one TCR beta chain with its context. The antigen is undetermined. The length of the CDR3 is 13 residues. The J segment lost 1 base and the V segment lost 9 bases, leaving 5 bases of the junction unmatched. The V gene's germline CDR1 is MNHGY and CDR2 SAAAGT. Clones were read by immunoSEQ multiplex PCR, and TCRdb kept only the in-frame ones, dropping some. The table has 2,600 or so clones, around 27% seen once. This specimen comes from a study of T cells in localized non-small cell lung cancer. The study, taken as a whole, reports: Appearing in adjacent lung were a median about 60 of the top 100 tumor clones. Owing to sequencing of a solitary tumor region, heterogeneity cannot be discounted.

Sequenced here: lung tumor tissue, sampled before any cancer treatment. This TCR derives from a female donor older than 55 with stage I lung adenocarcinoma. The chain carries TRBV6-8 and TRBJ1-1; 7 positions agree with TRBD1. The chain's CDR3 is CASRAGGNTEAFF. CDR3 DNA sequence: TGTGCCAGTCGCGCAGGGGGGAACACTGAAGCTTTCTTT.